Following are 27 T cell receptor beta chains from one sample sequenced in a study of cytomegalovirus exposure and HLA in healthy donors. Amplification used 60 Vbeta primers and 13 Jbeta primers. Clones were sequenced by immunoSEQ multiplex PCR, and TCRdb holds only the in-frame ones, with some missing. The table lists more than 40,000 clones, over 75% of them singletons. Sample: PBMCs. Receptors originate from a man aged 50-60 years in good health and CMV-seronegative.

The chain uses TRBV11-2 and TRBJ2-5; 9 bases fit TRBD2. Trimming at V came to 0 bases and at J to 2 bases, leaving 7 bases not matched to a gene. The V gene's germline CDR1 is SGHAT and CDR2 FQNNGV. This CDR3 contains 17 residues. CDR3 DNA: TGTGCCAGCAGCTTAGAACGAAACAGCGGGGGGCAAGAGACCCAGTACTTC. Amino acid sequence: CASSLERNSGGQETQYF.

The rearrangement uses TRBV6-1 and TRBJ2-3; D is perhaps TRBD2 (6 bases). Germline V CDR1 and CDR2: MNHNS, SASEGT. This CDR3 is built from 16 residues. V was trimmed by 0 bases and J by 5 bases, leaving 15 bases between them. CDR3 nucleotide sequence: TGTGCCAGCAGTGAAGCGTCGGAGGGAGTTGGAGATACGCAGTATTTT. Translating it yields CASSEASEGVGDTQYF.

This clone was counted a single time. This rearrangement joins TRBV7-3 to TRBJ1-2; unclear D gene. Per the germline V gene, CDR1 is SGHTA and CDR2 is FQGTGA. V was trimmed by 3 bases and J by 8 bases, leaving 13 bases between them. The CDR3 length is 13 residues. The CDR3: CASSFTDSGGYTF. Here the CDR3 DNA reads TGTGCCAGCAGCTTTACGGATTCCGGGGGCTACACCTTC.

This sequence joins TRBV5-1 and TRBJ2-7, with D uncertain. Germline V gene lookup returns CDR1 SGHRS and CDR2 YFSETQ. The V and J ends lost 0 bases and 3 bases respectively, with 10 bases between them. This CDR3 spans 14 amino acids. CDR3 residues: CASSLGQRVYEQYF. The CDR3 coding sequence is TGCGCCAGCAGCTTGGGTCAGCGAGTCTACGAGCAGTACTTC. Variable domain in full (rest from reference TRBV5-1 and TRBJ2-7): KAGVTQTPRYLIKTRGQQVTLSCSPISGHRSVSWYQQTPGQGLQFLFEYFSETQRNKGNFPGRFSGRQFSNSRSEMNVSTLELGDSALYLCASSLGQRVYEQYFGPGTRLTVT.

Only one count was recorded for this clone. The V gene is TRBV5-1, the J gene TRBJ1-2; TRBD1 matches at 9 bases. Germline CDR1 and CDR2: SGHRS and YFSETQ. Losses at the gene ends were 4 bases for V and 4 bases for J; bases not matched to a gene: 5. The CDR3 contains 14 residues. The CDR3 protein is CASSPGQGTYGYTF. The CDR3 DNA reads TGCGCCAGCAGCCCAGGACAGGGGACCTATGGCTACACCTTC.

The CDR3 region is CASSLADRGSNQPQHF. CDR3 nucleotide sequence: TGTGCCAGCAGCTTAGCGGACAGGGGTAGCAATCAGCCCCAGCATTTT. The genes are TRBV7-8 and TRBJ1-5; 9 nucleotides agree with TRBD1. This CDR3 spans 16 amino acids. V was clipped by 0 bases and J by 0 bases; unmatched bases: 0. The V gene's germline CDR1 is SGHVS and CDR2 FQNEAQ.

This rearrangement joins TRBV19 to TRBJ2-3, with D hard to call. Trimming removed 3 bases from V and 3 bases from J, with 13 bases in between. Germline assignment: CDR1 LNHDA and CDR2 SQIVND (reference sequence). The CDR3 has 15 amino acids. CDR3 amino acids: CASSIGAATTDTQYF. CDR3 in DNA: TGTGCCAGTAGTATCGGCGCGGCCACGACAGATACGCAGTATTTT. Full variable domain (rest looked up from reference TRBV19 and TRBJ2-3): DGGITQSPKYLFRKEGQNVTLSCEQNLNHDAMYWYRQDPGQGLRLIYYSQIVNDFQKGDIAEGYSVSREKKESFPLTVTSAQKNPTAFYLCASSIGAATTDTQYFGPGTRLTVL.

The rearrangement uses TRBV2 and TRBJ1-1, with D possibly TRBD1 on 6 matching bases. The germline CDR1 and CDR2 sequences are SNHLY and FYNNEI. The CDR3 loop spans 14 amino acids. V lost 6 bases, J lost 2 bases, and 13 bases lay in between. CDR3 in amino acids: CASRGLQGNTEAFF. The CDR3 nucleotides read TGTGCCAGCAGGGGGTTACAGGGTAACACTGAAGCTTTCTTT.

With regard to this clone: An end of the junction differs from the germline gene, which may be a read error. V usage is TRBV10-3 and J usage is TRBJ2-7; TRBD1 agrees at 8 bases. The CDR3 spans 12 residues. Germline V gene data show CDR1 as ENHRY and CDR2 as SYGVKD. CDR3 nucleotides: TGTGCCACCGGAGAGGGGGACAGGCGGAAGGACTTC. It codes for CATGEGDRRKDF.

The chain employs TRBV4-1 and TRBJ2-7; 10 bases are shared with TRBD2. The CDR3 spans 17 residues. Looked up from germline, CDR1 is MGHRA and CDR2 is YSYEKL. The junction had 10 bases not matched to a gene; V was cut back by 4 bases and J by 1 base. CDR3 in DNA: TGCGCCAGCAGCCCTGTCCCTAGCGGGGGAAGTTCCTACGAGCAGTACTTC. It translates to CASSPVPSGGSSYEQYF.

This clone appeared once. The V call is TRBV6-1, the J call TRBJ2-5; 7 positions match TRBD2. CDR3 length: 13 amino acids. Germline V gene data show CDR1 as MNHNS and CDR2 as SASEGT. V trimming: 6 bases; J trimming: 5 bases; junction bases outside the gene matches: 6. CDR3 in DNA: TGTGCCAGCAGAGACTACGGGGGGGAGACCCAGTACTTC. This sequence encodes CASRDYGGETQYF.

DNA for the CDR3: TGTGCCAGCAGCCCGGGGCGGGGGCCCTACAATGAGCAGTTCTTC. Translation: CASSPGRGPYNEQFF. The chain recombines TRBV11-2 with TRBJ2-1; weak D call: TRBD2 (7 bases). Trimming left V 5 bases short and J 2 bases short, with 13 bases between. Germline CDR1 and CDR2: SGHAT and FQNNGV. This CDR3 has 15 residues.

V usage is TRBV19 and J usage is TRBJ1-2; 7 nucleotides match TRBD1. The germline gives CDR1 LNHDA, CDR2 SQIVND (reference sequence). Germline trimming cut 4 bases from V and 8 bases from J; bases unmatched to any gene: 13. This CDR3 is built from 15 residues. This CDR3 is CASSTYEDRAYGYTF. DNA of the CDR3: TGTGCCAGTAGTACCTACGAAGACAGGGCCTACGGCTACACCTTC.

The V gene is TRBV28, the J gene TRBJ1-2; 7 bases align to TRBD1. CDR3 size: 13 residues. Germline V lookup: CDR1 MDHEN, CDR2 SYDVKM. V gave up 5 bases and J gave up 3 bases; unmatched junction bases: 3. CDR3 sequence: CASSRQGYYGYTF. The CDR3 DNA follows: TGTGCCAGCAGTCGACAGGGTTACTATGGCTACACCTTC.

Of note for this clone: Other DNA sequences from this sample encode an identical CDR3 as well. V is TRBV5-4 and J is TRBJ2-3; 8 nucleotides line up with TRBD2. CDR1 is SGHNT, CDR2 YYREEE, per germline (reference sequence). V trimming: 1 base; J trimming: 5 bases; junction bases outside the gene matches: 0. The CDR3 loop spans 13 amino acids. DNA of the CDR3: TGTGCCAGCAGCTTGCTAGCGGGAGATACGCAGTATTTT. It specifies CASSLLAGDTQYF.

This clone was observed a handful of times. The J gene is TRBJ1-2, the V gene TRBV5-4, with 9 bases lining up with TRBD1. The germline CDR1 and CDR2 sequences are SGHNT and YYREEE (reference sequence). V shed 2 bases, J shed 8 bases, and the junction held 4 bases outside the gene matches. The CDR3 length is 13 residues. In DNA, the CDR3 is TGTGCCAGCAGCTTAGGGACAGGGAAAGGCTACACCTTC. It encodes CASSLGTGKGYTF. Using reference TRBV5-4 and TRBJ1-2 for the parts outside the CDR3, the full variable domain is ETGVTQSPTHLIKTRGQQVTLRCSSQSGHNTVSWYQQALGQGPQFIFQYYREEENGRGNFPPRFSGLQFPNYSSELNVNALELDDSALYLCASSLGTGKGYTFGSGTRLTVV.

The chain links TRBV19 to TRBJ2-2; D is ambiguous. The CDR3 has 16 residues. Germline CDR1 and CDR2: LNHDA and SQIVND (reference sequence). V shed 7 bases and J shed 2 bases, with 17 bases lying between them. CDR3: CASNPVGDTNTGELFF. Here the CDR3 DNA reads TGTGCCAGTAACCCCGTAGGTGACACAAACACCGGGGAGCTGTTTTTT. Based on the CDR3 plus reference TRBV19 and TRBJ2-2, the full variable domain is DGGITQSPKYLFRKEGQNVTLSCEQNLNHDAMYWYRQDPGQGLRLIYYSQIVNDFQKGDIAEGYSVSREKKESFPLTVTSAQKNPTAFYLCASNPVGDTNTGELFFGEGSRLTVL.

This chain connects TRBV2 to TRBJ2-7; 10 nucleotides match TRBD1. The CDR3 covers 17 residues. Germline V gene sequence: CDR1 SNHLY, CDR2 FYNNEI. V was pared by 2 bases and J by 2 bases, with 9 bases of the junction left unmatched. This CDR3 reads CASSERGIDRGPYEQYF. CDR3 nucleotide sequence: TGTGCCAGCAGTGAAAGGGGGATAGACAGGGGGCCCTACGAGCAGTACTTC.

This sequence joins TRBV10-3 and TRBJ1-5; a weak D match, TRBD1 (5 bases). The CDR3 contains 14 residues. The germline V and J ends were trimmed by 0 bases and 7 bases, with 10 bases remaining between them. The germline CDR1 and CDR2 sequences are ENHRY and SYGVKD. The CDR3 nucleotides read TGTGCCATCAGTGAGTCGGGGGGGGACCAGCCCCAGCATTTT. It yields the protein CAISESGGDQPQHF.

This chain uses TRBV10-3 with TRBJ2-5, with TRBD1 matching over 7 bases. From germline, CDR1 is ENHRY and CDR2 SYGVKD. The CDR3 is 12 residues long. J was trimmed by 1 base and V by 11 bases; bases with no gene match: 4. CDR3 bases: TGTGCCTCAAGACAGGGCCAAGAGACCCAGTACTTC. Translated, it gives CASRQGQETQYF.

V usage is TRBV30 and J usage is TRBJ2-7, with TRBD1 matching over 8 bases. The trim removed 1 base at V and 6 bases at J, leaving 8 bases unmatched. The germline CDR1 and CDR2 sequences are GTSNPN and SVGIG (reference sequence). The CDR3 spans 14 residues. DNA for the CDR3: TGTGCCTGGAGTGCCGGGACAGGCGTCCCCGAGCAGTACTTC. This sequence encodes CAWSAGTGVPEQYF.

The chain combines TRBV9 with TRBJ2-1; 7 bases are a match to TRBD2. V lost 0 bases, J lost 2 bases, and 2 bases stayed unmatched. The CDR3 loop spans 15 amino acids. The germline CDR1 and CDR2 sequences are SGDLS and YYNGEE. The CDR3 protein is CASSVAGTTYNEQFF. CDR3 in DNA: TGTGCCAGCAGCGTAGCTGGGACTACCTACAATGAGCAGTTCTTC.

The J gene is TRBJ1-2, the V gene TRBV6-1, with 10 bases matching TRBD1. Germline V gene lookup returns CDR1 MNHNS and CDR2 SASEGT. V was clipped by 7 bases and J by 3 bases; unmatched bases: 2. This CDR3 is built from 13 residues. The CDR3 loop is CASMTGGDYGYTF. The CDR3 DNA sequence: TGTGCCAGCATGACAGGGGGCGACTATGGCTACACCTTC.

This clone was observed a few times. The chain links TRBV4-3 to TRBJ2-1, with TRBD2 matching 11 bases. The CDR3 runs 17 residues. The germline V gene encodes CDR1 LGHNA and CDR2 YSLEER. Trimming took 0 bases from V and 7 from J; bases not matched to a gene: 8. CDR3 sequence (DNA): TGCGCCAGCAGCCAAGATGAAGGGACTAGCGGCTTGAATGAGCAGTTCTTC. This translates into CASSQDEGTSGLNEQFF.

The sample holds a few counts of this clone. CDR3 in DNA: TGCGCCAGCAGCCAAGCGTTAGCGGGAGGACACCGGTGGAATGAGCAGTTCTTC. It specifies CASSQALAGGHRWNEQFF. The chain couples TRBV4-1 to TRBJ2-1; 10 bases agree with TRBD2. Germline V gene sequence: CDR1 MGHRA, CDR2 YSYEKL. The CDR3 totals 18 residues. V shed 1 base and J 7 bases; nucleotides not matched to a gene: 13.

The V and J genes are TRBV10-2 and TRBJ2-6; 7 bases align to TRBD1. Looked up from germline, CDR1 is WSHSY and CDR2 is SAAADI. The J segment lost 0 bases and the V segment lost 3 bases, leaving 8 bases of the junction unmatched. This CDR3 has 18 amino acids. DNA for the CDR3: TGCGCCAGCAGTGAAACAGGGGTTCTCTTCTCTGGGGCCAACGTCCTGACTTTC. Amino acid sequence: CASSETGVLFSGANVLTF.

Note on this clone: This sample also contains other DNA sequences that code for the same CDR3. This chain connects TRBV7-2 to TRBJ2-5, with 8 nucleotides matching TRBD1. Trimming at V came to 5 bases and at J to 1 base, leaving 3 bases not matched to a gene. Germline loops: CDR1 SGHTA, CDR2 FQGNSA. CDR3 length: 14 residues. CDR3 amino acids: CASSLTGGQETQYF. The CDR3 coding sequence is TGTGCCAGCAGCCTTACAGGGGGCCAAGAGACCCAGTACTTC.